The rows below give T cell receptor beta chains drawn from one sample of a study of TIL therapy for anti-PD-1-resistant metastatic lung cancer. TCRdb's table, derived via immunoSEQ multiplex PCR, lists solely in-frame clones and lacks some. The data show about 14,000 clones, 86% seen once. The sequencing here drew on blood, taken at baseline. Receptors were obtained from a person between 25 and 79 years old with non-small cell lung cancer. Both conserved end residues are part of each CDR3. D genes are given only for firm matches. Clone size is given for some rows only: seen once, a few or many times, or a class if the clone is expanded.

v_call,j_call,d_call,clone_size,cdr3_aa,cdr3_nt
TRBV28,TRBJ1-2,TRBD1,.,CASSAPGTGRYGYTF,TGTGCCAGCAGTGCACCAGGGACAGGGCGCTATGGCTACACCTTC
TRBV6-5,TRBJ1-2,TRBD1,.,CASSRSGQGHYGYTF,TGTGCCAGCAGTCGATCGGGACAGGGACACTATGGCTACACCTTC
TRBV18,TRBJ1-1,.,.,CASSQLGENTEAFF,TGTGCCAGCTCACAGCTCGGCGAGAACACTGAAGCTTTCTTT
TRBV7-9,TRBJ1-2,.,.,CASSFDSGRYGYTF,TGTGCCAGCAGCTTTGACAGTGGGCGCTATGGCTACACCTTC
TRBV13,TRBJ2-6,.,.,CASSFSRRSGANVLTF,TGTGCCAGCAGCTTCTCTAGACGCTCTGGGGCCAACGTCCTGACTTTC
TRBV7-2,TRBJ1-2,TRBD1,.,CASTQVQGAKGGYTF,TGTGCCAGCACCCAAGTCCAGGGGGCTAAGGGTGGCTACACCTTC
TRBV7-9,TRBJ1-5,TRBD1,.,CASSPLDRANQPQHF,TGTGCCAGCAGCCCCCTGGACAGGGCAAATCAGCCCCAGCATTTT
TRBV4-2,TRBJ1-3,.,.,CASSQALFSGNTIYF,TGTGCCAGCAGCCAAGCGCTCTTCTCTGGAAACACCATATATTTT
TRBV19,TRBJ2-1,.,.,CASSPRTSNEQFF,TGTGCCAGTAGCCCTCGGACTTCCAATGAGCAGTTCTTC
TRBV11-2,TRBJ1-3,.,.,CASSPRGGRNTIYF,TGTGCCAGCAGCCCTCGTGGGGGTAGAAACACCATATATTTT
TRBV11-3,TRBJ1-4,TRBD1,.,CASSPRTGEDEKLFF,TGTGCCAGCAGCCCGCGGACAGGGGAGGATGAAAAACTGTTTTTT
TRBV6-6,TRBJ1-3,TRBD1,.,CASSISSTGAGNTIYF,TGTGCCAGCAGTATATCTTCTACAGGGGCTGGAAACACCATATATTTT
TRBV15,TRBJ2-5,TRBD1,.,CATSRVRGTGGTQYF,TGTGCCACCAGCAGAGTTAGGGGGACAGGAGGGACCCAGTACTTC
TRBV7-6,TRBJ2-5,TRBD1,.,CASSSGQGETQYF,TGTGCCAGCAGCTCGGGACAGGGGGAGACCCAGTACTTC
TRBV7-2,TRBJ2-7,.,.,CASSLGTGYEQYF,TGTGCCAGCAGCTTAGGGACCGGCTACGAGCAGTACTTC
TRBV6-6,TRBJ2-1,TRBD1,.,CASSYSDRVRNNEQFF,TGTGCCAGCAGTTACTCCGACAGGGTGAGGAACAATGAGCAGTTCTTC
TRBV7-6,TRBJ2-2,.,few,CASSGTGSANTGELFF,TGTGCCAGCAGCGGAACAGGTTCCGCGAACACCGGGGAGCTGTTTTTT
TRBV7-3,TRBJ1-1,.,.,CASSLTGRAEAFF,TGTGCCAGCAGCCTTACCGGTAGGGCTGAAGCTTTCTTT
TRBV27,TRBJ2-2,TRBD1,.,CASSQTGWAGELFF,TGTGCCAGCAGTCAGACAGGGTGGGCCGGGGAGCTGTTTTTT
TRBV9,TRBJ1-2,.,few,CASTEGYTF,TGTGCCAGCACCGAGGGCTACACCTTC
TRBV30,TRBJ1-1,TRBD1,.,CAWRILQGPNTEAFF,TGTGCCTGGAGGATATTACAGGGGCCGAACACTGAAGCTTTCTTT
TRBV5-1,TRBJ1-1,.,.,CASSRGAFGDTEAFF,TGCGCCAGCAGCCGAGGAGCATTTGGGGACACTGAAGCTTTCTTT
TRBV15,TRBJ2-3,.,.,CATSTGWRGRAEYF,TGTGCCACCAGCACAGGTTGGCGGGGACGCGCGGAGTATTTT
TRBV6-5,TRBJ1-1,.,.,CASSYRQTTEAFF,TGTGCCAGCAGTTACCGCCAGACCACTGAAGCTTTCTTT
TRBV11-2,TRBJ1-4,.,.,CASSLIGSSEKLFF,TGTGCCAGCAGCTTAATAGGGAGTAGTGAAAAACTGTTTTTT
TRBV18,TRBJ1-4,TRBD1,.,CASSPPNSGTALEKLFF,TGTGCCAGCTCACCACCGAACTCCGGGACAGCTCTTGAAAAACTGTTTTTT
TRBV6-6,TRBJ2-7,TRBD2,.,CASSYSRLAGEQYF,TGTGCCAGCAGTTACTCGCGGCTAGCGGGCGAGCAGTACTTC
TRBV11-2,TRBJ2-1,TRBD2,once,CAGRVTSGNNEQFF,TGTGCCGGCAGAGTTACTAGCGGAAACAATGAGCAGTTCTTC
TRBV7-9,TRBJ1-2,TRBD1,few,CASSNLPQRQGNYGYTF,TGTGCCAGCAGCAACCTCCCCCAGAGACAGGGAAACTATGGCTACACCTTC
TRBV6-6,TRBJ1-2,TRBD1,.,CASRNNRDSLAETF,TGTGCCAGCAGGAACAACCGGGACAGCCTGGCGGAAACCTTC
TRBV7-3,TRBJ2-3,TRBD2,.,CASSLSGRVDTQYF,TGTGCCAGCAGCTTAAGCGGGAGGGTGGATACGCAGTATTTT
TRBV2,TRBJ2-1,TRBD2,.,CASSLRLAGVSNEQFF,TGTGCCAGCAGTCTCCGACTAGCGGGAGTCTCGAATGAGCAGTTCTTC
TRBV29-1,TRBJ1-2,.,.,CSVESNPGGYTF,TGCAGCGTTGAAAGCAACCCGGGAGGCTACACCTTC
TRBV6-5,TRBJ1-6,TRBD1,.,CASSSLQGRGPLHF,TGTGCCAGCAGTTCTTTACAGGGGCGGGGACCCCTCCACTTT
TRBV12-5,TRBJ1-2,TRBD1,.,CASGLATGTRQGGYTF,TGTGCTAGTGGTTTGGCCACCGGGACCCGACAGGGAGGCTACACCTTC
TRBV7-9,TRBJ2-5,TRBD2,.,CASSLVAGGPSETQYF,TGTGCCAGCAGCTTAGTAGCGGGGGGGCCATCAGAGACCCAGTACTTC
TRBV6-5,TRBJ1-4,.,.,CASSYLGRNEKLFF,TGTGCCAGCAGTTACCTGGGACGGAATGAAAAACTGTTTTTT
TRBV9,TRBJ1-1,.,.,CASSPRALRAKAFF,TGTGCCAGCAGCCCCCGGGCACTACGAGCCAAAGCTTTCTTT
TRBV9,TRBJ2-2,.,.,CASSVVSGSALFF,TGTGCCAGCAGCGTAGTGTCGGGGTCAGCGCTGTTTTTT
TRBV4-1,TRBJ1-1,.,.,CASSQFGSGRDTEAFF,TGCGCCAGCAGCCAATTTGGGTCAGGGCGGGACACTGAAGCTTTCTTT
TRBV5-6,TRBJ1-6,.,.,CASSLRDKAAPLHF,TGTGCCAGCAGCTTGAGGGACAAGGCAGCACCCCTCCACTTT
TRBV15,TRBJ1-2,TRBD1,.,CATSPQGDYGYTF,TGTGCCACCAGCCCGCAGGGGGACTATGGCTACACCTTC
TRBV5-1,TRBJ2-2,.,.,CASDNGTSRELFF,TGCGCCAGCGACAACGGGACATCGAGGGAGCTGTTTTTT
TRBV6-5,TRBJ2-7,.,once,CASSYSVGGYEQYF,TGTGCCAGCAGTTACTCGGTCGGCGGCTACGAGCAGTACTTC
TRBV19,TRBJ1-1,.,.,CASSLANTEAFF,TGTGCCAGTAGTTTGGCGAACACTGAAGCTTTCTTT
TRBV6-6,TRBJ2-1,.,.,CASLGGSSYNEQFF,TGTGCCAGCTTAGGGGGGAGCTCCTACAATGAGCAGTTCTTC
TRBV7-6,TRBJ2-3,TRBD2,.,CASSLGTSGPQVAQYF,TGTGCCAGCAGCTTAGGGACTAGCGGACCCCAGGTGGCGCAGTATTTT
TRBV4-1,TRBJ2-5,TRBD1,.,CASSQDMGQGWETQYF,TGCGCCAGCAGCCAAGATATGGGACAGGGGTGGGAGACCCAGTACTTC
TRBV18,TRBJ1-1,.,.,CASSPLGAAVAFF,TGTGCCAGCTCACCTCTGGGGGCGGCTGTGGCTTTCTTT
TRBV5-8,TRBJ2-7,.,.,CASSLQVGVIEQYF,TGTGCCAGCAGCTTACAGGTAGGGGTGATCGAGCAGTACTTC
TRBV4-2,TRBJ1-2,TRBD1,.,CASSPWAGGYGYTF,TGTGCCAGCAGCCCCTGGGCAGGGGGCTATGGCTACACCTTC
TRBV6-5,TRBJ2-3,.,.,CASSSDGGSTDTQYF,TGTGCCAGCAGCTCTGACGGGGGCAGCACAGATACGCAGTATTTT
TRBV5-8,TRBJ1-2,.,.,CASTTTRRTNYGYTF,TGTGCCAGCACCACGACACGGCGAACTAACTATGGCTACACCTTC
TRBV5-8,TRBJ2-2,.,.,CASKSGNTGELFF,TGTGCCAGCAAGAGCGGTAACACCGGGGAGCTGTTTTTT
TRBV7-9,TRBJ1-2,.,.,CASSPTGVYGYTF,TGTGCCAGCAGCCCCACTGGGGTCTATGGCTACACCTTC
TRBV27,TRBJ2-7,TRBD1,.,CASSFRYAGGSYEQYF,TGTGCCAGCAGTTTTCGGTATGCAGGGGGCTCCTACGAGCAGTACTTC
TRBV5-6,TRBJ2-4,TRBD1,.,CASSSGQAKNIQYF,TGTGCCAGCAGCTCGGGACAGGCTAAAAACATTCAGTACTTC
TRBV5-8,TRBJ2-1,TRBD2,.,CASSRGLAGVYEQFF,TGTGCCAGCAGCCGGGGACTAGCGGGAGTCTATGAGCAGTTCTTC
TRBV5-5,TRBJ1-6,.,.,CASSLVRNSPLHF,TGTGCCAGCAGCTTGGTTCGGAATTCACCCCTCCACTTT
TRBV5-1,TRBJ2-1,.,.,CASSSALLDEQFF,TGCGCCAGCAGCTCGGCCTTGTTGGATGAGCAGTTCTTC